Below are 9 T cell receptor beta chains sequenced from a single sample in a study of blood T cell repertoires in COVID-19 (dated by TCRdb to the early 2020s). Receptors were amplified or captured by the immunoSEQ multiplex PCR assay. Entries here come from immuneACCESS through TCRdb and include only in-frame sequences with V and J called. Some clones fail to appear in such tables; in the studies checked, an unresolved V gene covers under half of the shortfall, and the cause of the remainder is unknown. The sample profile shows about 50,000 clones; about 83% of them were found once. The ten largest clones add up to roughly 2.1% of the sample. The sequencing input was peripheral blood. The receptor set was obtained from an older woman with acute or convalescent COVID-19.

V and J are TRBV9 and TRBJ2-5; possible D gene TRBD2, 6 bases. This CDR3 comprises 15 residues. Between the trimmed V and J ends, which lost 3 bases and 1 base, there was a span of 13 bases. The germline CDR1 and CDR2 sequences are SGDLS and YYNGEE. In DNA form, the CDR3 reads TGTGCCAGCAGCGGGGGGGTGATCACCCAAGAGACCCAGTACTTC. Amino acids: CASSGGVITQETQYF.

CDR3 residues: CASSRLGEGYNEQFF. For the CDR3, the DNA is TGTGCCAGCAGCCGATTAGGGGAGGGTTACAATGAGCAGTTCTTC. The chain couples TRBV11-2 to TRBJ2-1; 7 nucleotides match TRBD2. Unmatched junction bases numbered 8, after V lost 5 bases and J lost 4 bases. Germline V CDR1 and CDR2: SGHAT, FQNNGV. The CDR3 spans 15 residues.

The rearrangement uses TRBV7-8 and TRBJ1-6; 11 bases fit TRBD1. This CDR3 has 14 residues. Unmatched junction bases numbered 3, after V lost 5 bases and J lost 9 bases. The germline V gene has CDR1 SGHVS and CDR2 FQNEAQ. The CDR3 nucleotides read TGTGCCAGCAGCGCCGGACAGGGGGCTTCACCCCTCCACTTT. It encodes CASSAGQGASPLHF.

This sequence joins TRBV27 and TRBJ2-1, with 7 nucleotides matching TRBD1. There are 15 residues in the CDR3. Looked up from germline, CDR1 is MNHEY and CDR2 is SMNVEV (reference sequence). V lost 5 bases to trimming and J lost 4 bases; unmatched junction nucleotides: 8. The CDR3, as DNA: TGTGCCAGCAGTCTCCGACAGGGCTATTACAATGAGCAGTTCTTC. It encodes CASSLRQGYYNEQFF.

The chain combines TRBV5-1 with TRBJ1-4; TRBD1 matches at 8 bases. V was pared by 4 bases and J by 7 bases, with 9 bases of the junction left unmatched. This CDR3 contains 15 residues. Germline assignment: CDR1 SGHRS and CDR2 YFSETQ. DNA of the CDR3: TGCGCCAGCAGCCCACGACAGGGGACTGCTGAAAAACTGTTTTTT. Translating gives CASSPRQGTAEKLFF. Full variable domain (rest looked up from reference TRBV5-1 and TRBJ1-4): KAGVTQTPRYLIKTRGQQVTLSCSPISGHRSVSWYQQTPGQGLQFLFEYFSETQRNKGNFPGRFSGRQFSNSRSEMNVSTLELGDSALYLCASSPRQGTAEKLFFGSGTQLSVL.

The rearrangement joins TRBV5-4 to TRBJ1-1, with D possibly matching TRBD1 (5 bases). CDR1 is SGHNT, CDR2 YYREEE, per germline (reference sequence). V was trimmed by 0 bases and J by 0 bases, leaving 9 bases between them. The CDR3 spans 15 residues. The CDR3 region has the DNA TGTGCCAGCAGCTTGGAGGGGCCGTTGAACACTGAAGCTTTCTTT. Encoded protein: CASSLEGPLNTEAFF.

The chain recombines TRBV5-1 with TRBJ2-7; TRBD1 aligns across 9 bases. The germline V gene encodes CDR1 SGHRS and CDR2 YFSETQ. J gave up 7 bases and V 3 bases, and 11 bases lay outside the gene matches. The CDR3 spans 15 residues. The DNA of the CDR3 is TGCGCCAGCAGCTGGAACCGGGACAGGGTTTGGGAGCAGTACTTC. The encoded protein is CASSWNRDRVWEQYF.

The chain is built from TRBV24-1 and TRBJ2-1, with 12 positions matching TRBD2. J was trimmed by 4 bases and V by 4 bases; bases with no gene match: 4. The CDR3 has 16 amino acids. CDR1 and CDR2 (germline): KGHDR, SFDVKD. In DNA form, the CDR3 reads TGTGCCACCAGTGACCAACTAGCGGGGGGTTACAATGAGCAGTTCTTC. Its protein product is CATSDQLAGGYNEQFF.

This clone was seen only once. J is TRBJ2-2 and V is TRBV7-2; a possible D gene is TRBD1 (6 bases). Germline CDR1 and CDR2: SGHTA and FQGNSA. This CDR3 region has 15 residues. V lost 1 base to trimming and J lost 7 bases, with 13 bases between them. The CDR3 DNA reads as TGTGCCAGCAGCTTAGACCCAGGGGCCCGCGGGGAGCTGTTTTTT. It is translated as CASSLDPGARGELFF.